One sample yielded the 26 T cell receptor beta chains listed below, sequenced in a study of blood T cell repertoires in COVID-19. Using immunoSEQ multiplex PCR, the repertoire was profiled, and TCRdb retains in-frame clones only, with some absent. Of some 300,000 clones listed, approximately 86% are singletons. Material: peripheral blood. The receptors shown here come from a woman aged 70-85 years with COVID-19, enrolled during active disease.

The V call is TRBV5-1, the J call TRBJ2-7; weak D call: TRBD2 (5 bases). The length of the CDR3 is 14 residues. Trimming removed 0 bases from V and 5 bases from J, with 12 bases in between. Looked up from germline, CDR1 is SGHRS and CDR2 is YFSETQ. As DNA, the CDR3 is TGCGCCAGCAGCTTGGCCAGTATCGGGGACGAGCAGTACTTC. It is translated as CASSLASIGDEQYF.

The chain joins TRBV19 to TRBJ2-3; 8 positions agree with TRBD2. CDR1 is LNHDA and CDR2 is SQIVND in the germline V gene (reference sequence). V shed 7 bases, J shed 0 bases, and the junction held 15 bases outside the gene matches. The CDR3 is 18 amino acids. The CDR3 protein is CASTSAGGFGRSTDTQYF. The CDR3 DNA reads TGTGCCAGTACCTCGGCGGGGGGCTTTGGGAGGAGCACAGATACGCAGTATTTT.

The chain uses TRBV7-9 and TRBJ2-7; D ambiguous. Trimming shortened V by 3 bases and J by 9 bases, and 15 bases separated the two germline ends. The CDR3 contains 13 residues. Germline values: CDR1 SEHNR, CDR2 FQNEAQ (reference sequence). CDR3 DNA sequence: TGTGCCAGCAGCTTTGGTGACTTAAGAGGGCAGTACTTC. Its protein product is CASSFGDLRGQYF. Filled out from reference TRBV7-9 and TRBJ2-7, the complete variable domain reads DTGVSQNPRHKITKRGQNVTFRCDPISEHNRLYWYRQTLGQGPEFLTYFQNEAQLEKSRLLSDRFSAERPKGSFSTLEIQRTEQGDSAMYLCASSFGDLRGQYFGPGTRLTVT.

The chain employs TRBV4-2 and TRBJ1-2; no clear D gene. Trimming shortened V by 1 base and J by 2 bases, and 5 bases separated the two germline ends. CDR1 and CDR2 from the germline V gene are LGHNA and YNFKEQ. CDR3 length equals 13 residues. The CDR3 DNA reads as TGTGCCAGCAGCCAAGCATCAAACTATGGCTACACCTTC. It codes for CASSQASNYGYTF.

The genes are TRBV9 and TRBJ2-2; TRBD2 agrees at 8 bases. This CDR3 is 16 amino acids long. J gave up 2 bases and V 3 bases, and 6 bases lay outside the gene matches. Germline CDR1 and CDR2: SGDLS and YYNGEE. CDR3 residues: CASSGSGGVNTGELFF. In DNA form, the CDR3 reads TGTGCCAGCAGCGGGTCCGGGGGGGTTAACACCGGGGAGCTGTTTTTT.

The chain is built from TRBV7-9 and TRBJ1-1; 9 bases are shared with TRBD1. The CDR3 loop spans 15 amino acids. Germline CDR1 SEHNR, CDR2 FQNEAQ (reference sequence). The J segment lost 6 bases and the V segment lost 2 bases, leaving 7 bases of the junction unmatched. The CDR3 bases are TGTGCCAGCAGCTTAAATCCACAGGGGGCGGCTGAAGCTTTCTTT. As protein: CASSLNPQGAAEAFF.

This clone was seen a few times. The V call is TRBV7-7, the J call TRBJ2-3; 10 nucleotides line up with TRBD1. J gave up 3 bases and V 3 bases, and 0 bases lay outside the gene matches. CDR1 is SSHAT, CDR2 FNYEAQ, per germline (reference sequence). This CDR3 is 14 amino acids long. The chain's CDR3 is CASSLDRGTDTQYF. The CDR3 DNA is TGTGCCAGCAGCTTGGACAGGGGGACAGATACGCAGTATTTT.

The V gene is TRBV19, the J gene TRBJ1-5, with D possibly TRBD1 on 5 matching bases. V was trimmed by 5 bases and J by 9 bases, leaving 14 bases between them. The CDR3 runs to 13 residues. Per the germline V gene, CDR1 is LNHDA and CDR2 is SQIVND (reference sequence). The CDR3 DNA is TGTGCCAGTAGTTTCCGAGGGGAGGGGCCCCAGCATTTT. Protein sequence: CASSFRGEGPQHF.

The CDR3 DNA sequence: TGCGCCAGCAGCTTGGGTGATGGGACTCTCTCCTACGAGCAGTACTTC. Its translation is CASSLGDGTLSYEQYF. The chain has TRBV5-1 and TRBJ2-7; D is perhaps TRBD2 (6 bases). V lost 0 bases to trimming and J lost 0 bases, with 13 bases between them. Per the germline V gene, CDR1 is SGHRS and CDR2 is YFSETQ. The CDR3 is 16 amino acids.

V and J are TRBV5-1 and TRBJ1-1; 8 bases match TRBD1. The trim removed 1 base at V and 5 bases at J, leaving 13 bases unmatched. This CDR3 spans 17 amino acids. Per germline, CDR1 SGHRS and CDR2 YFSETQ. The CDR3 DNA follows: TGCGCCAGCAGCTTGCGTGCCAGGGGGCAGGGGGAAACTGAAGCTTTCTTT. Its translation: CASSLRARGQGETEAFF. The full variable domain, rest sourced from reference TRBV5-1 and TRBJ1-1, is KAGVTQTPRYLIKTRGQQVTLSCSPISGHRSVSWYQQTPGQGLQFLFEYFSETQRNKGNFPGRFSGRQFSNSRSEMNVSTLELGDSALYLCASSLRARGQGETEAFFGQGTRLTVV.

The gene calls are TRBV21-1 and TRBJ2-7; TRBD2 is taken as the D call from the table, unchecked against the DNA. TRBV21-1 counts as a pseudogene. CDR3 length equals 11 residues. The CDR3 coding sequence is TGTGCCACCCTCCCTTGTTACGAGCAGTACTTC. It codes for CATLPCYEQYF.

The chain links TRBV7-9 to TRBJ2-3; 10 positions match TRBD2. This CDR3 spans 15 amino acids. Trimming at V came to 7 bases and at J to 3 bases, leaving 7 bases not matched to a gene. CDR1 is SEHNR and CDR2 is FQNEAQ in the germline V gene (reference sequence). The CDR3 nucleotides are TGTGCCAGCACCCTTAGCGGGGGGATAACAGATACGCAGTATTTT. Translating gives CASTLSGGITDTQYF. Variable domain in full (rest from reference TRBV7-9 and TRBJ2-3): DTGVSQNPRHKITKRGQNVTFRCDPISEHNRLYWYRQTLGQGPEFLTYFQNEAQLEKSRLLSDRFSAERPKGSFSTLEIQRTEQGDSAMYLCASTLSGGITDTQYFGPGTRLTVL.

The J gene is TRBJ1-1, the V gene TRBV21-1; no DNA check was done on the table's D call, TRBD1. TRBV21-1 represents a pseudogene. This CDR3 has 15 residues. This CDR3 is CASSRGQALNTEAFF. DNA for the CDR3: TGTGCCAGCAGTCGCGGACAGGCCCTGAACACTGAAGCTTTCTTT.

V usage is TRBV5-1 and J usage is TRBJ1-3; D is perhaps TRBD1 (6 bases). Trimming shortened V by 4 bases and J by 2 bases, and 13 bases separated the two germline ends. The CDR3 has 15 amino acids. The germline V gene encodes CDR1 SGHRS and CDR2 YFSETQ. The CDR3 DNA is TGCGCCAGCAGCCTTACAGGGTCAACTGGAAACACCATATATTTT. Protein sequence: CASSLTGSTGNTIYF.

The chain joins TRBV2 to TRBJ1-6; 11 nucleotides align to TRBD1. Trimming cost V 8 bases and J 10 bases; bases outside gene matches: 7. The CDR3 is made up of 14 amino acids. CDR1 SNHLY and CDR2 FYNNEI come from the germline V gene. The CDR3 sequence: CASGSGTGGSPLHF. CDR3 coding DNA: TGTGCCAGCGGATCCGGGACAGGGGGGTCACCCCTCCACTTT.

This clone was seen only a few times. V and J are TRBV6-1 and TRBJ1-5, with D hard to call. Germline-derived CDR1 and CDR2 are MNHNS and SASEGT. The CDR3 has 17 amino acids. V gave up 0 bases and J gave up 3 bases, with 15 bases separating them. Here the CDR3 reads CASSEAGGLSSNQPQHF. The CDR3 nucleotides read TGTGCCAGCAGTGAAGCGGGCGGACTCTCGTCCAATCAGCCCCAGCATTTT.

The rearrangement links TRBV19 to TRBJ2-7; 10 bases line up with TRBD1. The V segment lost 6 bases and the J segment 6 bases; nucleotides outside the gene matches: 8. The CDR3 extends over 14 amino acids. Germline lookup yields CDR1 LNHDA and CDR2 SQIVND (reference sequence). CDR3 nucleotides: TGTGCCAGTAGACCCTCCGGGACAGGGGCCGAGCAGTACTTC. Its protein product is CASRPSGTGAEQYF.

This chain links TRBV24-1 with TRBJ2-4, with 11 bases that match TRBD2. Germline V gives CDR1 KGHDR, CDR2 SFDVKD. CDR3 length: 15 residues. The V gene end was trimmed by 3 bases and the J gene end by 10 bases; junction bases not matched to a gene: 7. The CDR3 here is CATSDAGTSGGIQYF. DNA of the CDR3: TGTGCCACCAGTGATGCCGGGACTAGCGGCGGGATTCAGTACTTC.

V is TRBV28 and J is TRBJ2-1, with D possibly TRBD2 on 6 matching bases. CDR1 and CDR2 from the germline V gene are MDHEN and SYDVKM. The V end was cut by 10 bases, the J end by 7 bases, with 14 bases between. This CDR3 has 12 amino acids. This CDR3 is CATSRGINEQFF. CDR3 bases: TGTGCCACTTCCCGGGGGATAAATGAGCAGTTCTTC. Combining the CDR3 with reference TRBV28 and TRBJ2-1 gives the whole variable domain DVKVTQSSRYLVKRTGEKVFLECVQDMDHENMFWYRQDPGLGLRLIYFSYDVKMKEKGDIPEGYSVSREKKERFSLILESASTNQTSMYLCATSRGINEQFFGPGTRLTVL.

The rearrangement joins TRBV21-1 to TRBJ2-3; the table's TRBD2 call for D was not verified on the DNA. TRBV21-1 constitutes a pseudogene. There are 20 residues in the CDR3. The CDR3 protein is CASSKPLGTSGGSSTDTQYF. CDR3 nucleotides: TGTGCCAGCAGCAAGCCCCTAGGGACTAGCGGGGGTTCTAGCACAGATACGCAGTATTTT.

The chain employs TRBV19 and TRBJ1-6, with 7 bases aligning to TRBD1. Germline CDR1 is LNHDA and CDR2 is SQIVND (reference sequence). V lost 6 bases to trimming and J lost 7 bases; unmatched junction nucleotides: 6. This CDR3 is 14 amino acids long. In nucleotides, the CDR3 is TGTGCCAGTAGCCTGGGACAGACCAATTCACCCCTCCACTTT. Its translation: CASSLGQTNSPLHF. Filled out from reference TRBV19 and TRBJ1-6, the complete variable domain reads DGGITQSPKYLFRKEGQNVTLSCEQNLNHDAMYWYRQDPGQGLRLIYYSQIVNDFQKGDIAEGYSVSREKKESFPLTVTSAQKNPTAFYLCASSLGQTNSPLHFGNGTRLTVT.

The rearrangement links TRBV30 to TRBJ1-2; D gene unclear. CDR3 length equals 14 residues. Germline CDR1 GTSNPN, CDR2 SVGIG (reference sequence). The V end was cut by 1 base, the J end by 7 bases, with 16 bases between. CDR3 nucleotide sequence: TGTGCCTGGAGTGATTCCCGAGCCCACGGTGGCTACACCTTC. As protein: CAWSDSRAHGGYTF.

The chain has TRBV3-1 (or the pseudogene TRBV3-2) and TRBJ1-1; TRBD1 matches 7 bases. The V gene end was trimmed by 8 bases and the J gene end by 6 bases; junction bases not matched to a gene: 12. This CDR3 comprises 14 residues. The germline gives CDR1 LGHDT, CDR2 YNNKEL (reference sequence). DNA for the CDR3: TGTGCCAGCGTAGACAGGGCCCCGAGGGCTGAAGCTTTCTTT. Its protein product is CASVDRAPRAEAFF.

A few counts support this clone. The rearrangement links TRBV2 to TRBJ2-3; 8 bases match TRBD1. Germline V lookup: CDR1 SNHLY, CDR2 FYNNEI. The CDR3 sequence is 17 residues long. The V segment lost 3 bases and the J segment 4 bases; nucleotides outside the gene matches: 12. The CDR3 DNA follows: TGTGCCAGCAGTGAGGGGCGGACAGGGTGGGGGGCAGATACGCAGTATTTT. This codes for CASSEGRTGWGADTQYF.

The J gene is TRBJ2-1, the V gene TRBV3-1 (or the pseudogene TRBV3-2), with TRBD1 matching over 8 bases. Germline V lookup: CDR1 LGHDT, CDR2 YNNKEL (reference sequence). The trim removed 4 bases at V and 9 bases at J, leaving 8 bases unmatched. The CDR3 totals 14 residues. CDR3 in DNA: TGTGCCAGCAGCCTGCGGGACAGGTCAGTTGAGCAGTTCTTC. It is translated as CASSLRDRSVEQFF.

This clone occurred a few times. The chain employs TRBV9 and TRBJ1-1; no definite D call. V shed 0 bases and J shed 1 base, with 4 bases lying between them. Germline V gives CDR1 SGDLS, CDR2 YYNGEE. The CDR3 is 13 residues long. The CDR3 DNA reads TGTGCCAGCAGCGTAGCACAGAACACTGAAGCTTTCTTT. Its protein is CASSVAQNTEAFF.